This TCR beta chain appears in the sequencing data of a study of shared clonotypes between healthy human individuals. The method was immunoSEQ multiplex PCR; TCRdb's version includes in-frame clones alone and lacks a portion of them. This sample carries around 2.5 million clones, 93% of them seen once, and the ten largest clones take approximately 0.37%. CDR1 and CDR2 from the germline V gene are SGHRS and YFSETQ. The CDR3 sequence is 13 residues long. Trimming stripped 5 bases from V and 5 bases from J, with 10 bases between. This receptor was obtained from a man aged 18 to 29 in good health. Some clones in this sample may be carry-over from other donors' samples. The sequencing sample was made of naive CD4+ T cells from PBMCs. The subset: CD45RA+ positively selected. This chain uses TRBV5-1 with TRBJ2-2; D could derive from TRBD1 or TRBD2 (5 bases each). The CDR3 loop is CASSPGRTGELFF. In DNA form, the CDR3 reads TGCGCCAGCAGTCCGGGGCGGACCGGGGAGCTGTTTTTT.